Sequencing of this T cell receptor (beta chain) was carried out in a study of vaccination effects on CD4 cells after COVID-19. Overall study results and limits: Only a single clone (1 of 255 vaccine-induced clones in healthy vaccinees) cross-reacted with common cold coronaviruses.

The CDR3 runs 15 residues. Trimming took 5 bases from V and 0 from J, leaving 13 bases between them. Germline V gene data show CDR1 as MNHEY and CDR2 as SVGAGI. As for this clone: As yet, its antigen is unknown.

Subsequent to a culture period of 10 to 11 days, CD4+ T cells were isolated. Vaccine recipients had no previous SARS-CoV-2 infection; their nucleocapsid antibodies were negative. This table comes from immunoSEQ multiplex PCR, and its TCRdb copy is limited to in-frame clones, with some not included. The data show 40,000 or so clones, 82% seen once. The rearrangement links TRBV6-5 to TRBJ1-1, with a weak D call TRBD1 (6 bases). The input for sequencing was CD4+ T cells from PBMCs cultured without peptide, taken before COVID-19 vaccination. This TCR derives from a human donor who received a COVID-19 vaccine. The CDR3 DNA is TGTGCCAGCAGTCTAAACAGGGATGTGAACACTGAAGCTTTCTTT. Translated: CASSLNRDVNTEAFF.